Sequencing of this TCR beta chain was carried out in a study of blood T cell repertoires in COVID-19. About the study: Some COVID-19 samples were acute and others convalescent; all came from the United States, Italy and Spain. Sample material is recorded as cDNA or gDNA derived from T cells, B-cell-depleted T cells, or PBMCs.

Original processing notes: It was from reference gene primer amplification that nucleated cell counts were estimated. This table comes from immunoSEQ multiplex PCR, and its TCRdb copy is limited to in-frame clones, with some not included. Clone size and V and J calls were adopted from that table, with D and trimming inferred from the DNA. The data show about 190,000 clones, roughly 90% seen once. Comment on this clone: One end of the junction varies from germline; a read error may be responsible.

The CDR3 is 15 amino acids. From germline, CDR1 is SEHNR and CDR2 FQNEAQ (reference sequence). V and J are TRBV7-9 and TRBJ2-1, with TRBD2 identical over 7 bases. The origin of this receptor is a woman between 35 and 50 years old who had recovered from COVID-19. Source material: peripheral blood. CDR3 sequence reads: CASRSSGASHNEQFF. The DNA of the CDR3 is TGTGCCAGCAGGTCTAGCGGAGCCTCCCACAATGAGCAGTTCTTC.